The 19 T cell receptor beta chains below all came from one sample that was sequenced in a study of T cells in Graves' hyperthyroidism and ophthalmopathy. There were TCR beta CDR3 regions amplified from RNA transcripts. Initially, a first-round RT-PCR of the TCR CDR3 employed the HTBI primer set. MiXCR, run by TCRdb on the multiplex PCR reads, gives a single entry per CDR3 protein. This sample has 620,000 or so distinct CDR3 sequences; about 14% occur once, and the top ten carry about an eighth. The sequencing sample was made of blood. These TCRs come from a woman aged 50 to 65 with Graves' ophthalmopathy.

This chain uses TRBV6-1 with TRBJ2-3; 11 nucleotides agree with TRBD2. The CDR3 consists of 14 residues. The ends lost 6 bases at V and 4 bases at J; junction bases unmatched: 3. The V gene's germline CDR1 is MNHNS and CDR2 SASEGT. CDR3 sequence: CASRLAGASDTQYF. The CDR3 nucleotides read TGTGCCAGCAGACTAGCGGGAGCGTCAGATACGCAGTATTTT.

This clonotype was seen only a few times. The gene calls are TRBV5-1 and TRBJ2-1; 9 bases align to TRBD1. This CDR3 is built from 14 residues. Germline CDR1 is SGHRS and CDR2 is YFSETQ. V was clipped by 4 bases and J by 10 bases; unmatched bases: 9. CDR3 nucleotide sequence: TGCGCCAGCAGCATGCAACAGGGGGCTAGGGAGCAGTTCTTC. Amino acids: CASSMQQGAREQFF.

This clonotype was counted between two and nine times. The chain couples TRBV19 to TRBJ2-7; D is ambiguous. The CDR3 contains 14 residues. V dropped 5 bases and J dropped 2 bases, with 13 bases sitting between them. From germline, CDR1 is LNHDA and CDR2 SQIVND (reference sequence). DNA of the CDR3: TGTGCCAGTAGTCCAACCACATTGACCTACGAGCAGTACTTC. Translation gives CASSPTTLTYEQYF.

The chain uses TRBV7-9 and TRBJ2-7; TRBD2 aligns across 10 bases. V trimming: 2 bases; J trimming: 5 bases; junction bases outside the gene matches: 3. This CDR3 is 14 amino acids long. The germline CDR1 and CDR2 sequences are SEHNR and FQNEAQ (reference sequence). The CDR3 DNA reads TGTGCCAGCAGCTTAACTAGCGGGACTGACGAGCAGTACTTC. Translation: CASSLTSGTDEQYF. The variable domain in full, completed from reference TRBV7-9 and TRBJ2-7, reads DTGVSQNPRHKITKRGQNVTFRCDPISEHNRLYWYRQTLGQGPEFLTYFQNEAQLEKSRLLSDRFSAERPKGSFSTLEIQRTEQGDSAMYLCASSLTSGTDEQYFGPGTRLTVT.

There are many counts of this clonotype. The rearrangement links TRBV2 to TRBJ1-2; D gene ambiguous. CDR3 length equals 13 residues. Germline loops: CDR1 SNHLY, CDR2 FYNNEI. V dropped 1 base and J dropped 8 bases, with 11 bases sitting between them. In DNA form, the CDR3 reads TGTGCCAGCAGTGAAGAACGGGAGGTGGGCTACACCTTC. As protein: CASSEEREVGYTF.

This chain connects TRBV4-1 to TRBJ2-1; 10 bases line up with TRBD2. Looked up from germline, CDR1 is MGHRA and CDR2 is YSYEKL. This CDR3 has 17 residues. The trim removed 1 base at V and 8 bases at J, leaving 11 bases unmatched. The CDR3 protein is CASSQVASGRARDEQFF. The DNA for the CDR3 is TGCGCCAGCAGCCAAGTTGCGAGCGGGAGGGCCCGCGATGAGCAGTTCTTC.

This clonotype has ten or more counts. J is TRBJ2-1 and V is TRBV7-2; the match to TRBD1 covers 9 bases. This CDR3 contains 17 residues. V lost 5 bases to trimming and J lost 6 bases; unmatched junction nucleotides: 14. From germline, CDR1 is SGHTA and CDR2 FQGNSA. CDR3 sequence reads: CASSVTGGLPLLNEQFF. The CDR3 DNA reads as TGTGCCAGCAGCGTAACAGGGGGCCTACCGTTACTCAATGAGCAGTTCTTC.

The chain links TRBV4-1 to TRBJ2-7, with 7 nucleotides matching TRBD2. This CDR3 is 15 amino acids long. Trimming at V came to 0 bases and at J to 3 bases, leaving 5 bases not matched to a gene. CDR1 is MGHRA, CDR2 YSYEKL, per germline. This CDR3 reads CASSQDRLADYEQYF. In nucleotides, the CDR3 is TGCGCCAGCAGCCAAGATCGCCTAGCGGACTACGAGCAGTACTTC.

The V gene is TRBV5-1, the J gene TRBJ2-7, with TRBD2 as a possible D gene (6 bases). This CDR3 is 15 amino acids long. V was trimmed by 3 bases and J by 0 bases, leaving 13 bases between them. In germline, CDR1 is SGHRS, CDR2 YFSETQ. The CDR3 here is CASSWSGSSSYEQYF. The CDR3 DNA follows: TGCGCCAGCAGCTGGAGCGGGTCCAGCTCCTACGAGCAGTACTTC.

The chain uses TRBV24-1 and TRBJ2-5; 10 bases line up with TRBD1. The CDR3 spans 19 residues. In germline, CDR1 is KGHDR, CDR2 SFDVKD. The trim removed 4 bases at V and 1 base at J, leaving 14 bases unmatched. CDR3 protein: CATSDLRTGGGTGQETQYF. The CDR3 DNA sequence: TGTGCCACCAGTGACCTCCGGACAGGGGGAGGGACTGGCCAAGAGACCCAGTACTTC.

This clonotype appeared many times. CDR3 sequence: CSARDKQGTGYTF. DNA of the CDR3: TGCAGTGCTAGAGATAAACAAGGAACTGGCTACACCTTC. V usage is TRBV20-1 and J usage is TRBJ1-2; D call uncertain. Germline assignment: CDR1 DFQATT and CDR2 SNEGSKA (reference sequence). Trimming removed 0 bases from V and 7 bases from J, with 12 bases in between. This CDR3 has 13 amino acids.

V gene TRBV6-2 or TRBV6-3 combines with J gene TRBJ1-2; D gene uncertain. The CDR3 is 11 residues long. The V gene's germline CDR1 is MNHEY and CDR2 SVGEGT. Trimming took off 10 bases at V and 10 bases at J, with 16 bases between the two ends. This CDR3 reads CATSNGGFYTF. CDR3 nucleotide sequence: TGTGCCACCTCAAACGGAGGTTTCTACACCTTC.

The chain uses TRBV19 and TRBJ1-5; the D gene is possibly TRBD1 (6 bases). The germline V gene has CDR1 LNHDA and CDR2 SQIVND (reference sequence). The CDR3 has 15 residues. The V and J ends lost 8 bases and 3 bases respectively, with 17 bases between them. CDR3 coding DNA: TGTGCCAGTGTGGGGGACACAGGATACAATCAGCCCCAGCATTTT. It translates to CASVGDTGYNQPQHF.

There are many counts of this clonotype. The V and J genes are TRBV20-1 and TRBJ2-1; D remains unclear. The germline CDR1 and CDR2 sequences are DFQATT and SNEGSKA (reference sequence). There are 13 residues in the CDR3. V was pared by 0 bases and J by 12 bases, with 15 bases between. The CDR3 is CSARDGRNNGQFF. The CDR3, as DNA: TGCAGTGCTAGAGATGGAAGAAATAACGGGCAGTTCTTC.

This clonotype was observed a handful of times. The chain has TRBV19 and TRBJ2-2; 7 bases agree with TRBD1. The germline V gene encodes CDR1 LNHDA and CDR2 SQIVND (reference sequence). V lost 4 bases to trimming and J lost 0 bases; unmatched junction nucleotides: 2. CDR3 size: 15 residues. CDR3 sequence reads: CASSTGQTNTGELFF. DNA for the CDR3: TGTGCCAGTAGTACGGGACAGACGAACACCGGGGAGCTGTTTTTT.

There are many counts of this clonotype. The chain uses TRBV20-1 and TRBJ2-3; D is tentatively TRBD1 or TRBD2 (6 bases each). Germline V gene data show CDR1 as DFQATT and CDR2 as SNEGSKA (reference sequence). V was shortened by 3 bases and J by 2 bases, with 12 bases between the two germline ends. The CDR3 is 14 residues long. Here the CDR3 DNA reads TGCAGTGCTAGGCCCGCGGGACACACAGATACGCAGTATTTT. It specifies CSARPAGHTDTQYF.

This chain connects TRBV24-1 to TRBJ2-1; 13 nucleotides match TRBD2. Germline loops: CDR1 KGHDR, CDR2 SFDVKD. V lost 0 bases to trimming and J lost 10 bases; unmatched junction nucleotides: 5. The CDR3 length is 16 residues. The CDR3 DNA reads TGTGCCACCAGTGATTTGACTAGCGGGAGGGCCGGAGAGCAGTTCTTC. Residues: CATSDLTSGRAGEQFF.

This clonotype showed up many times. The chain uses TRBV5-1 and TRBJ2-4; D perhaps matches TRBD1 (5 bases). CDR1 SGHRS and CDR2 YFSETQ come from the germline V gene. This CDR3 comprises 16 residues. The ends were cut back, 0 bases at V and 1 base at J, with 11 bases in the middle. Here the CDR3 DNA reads TGCGCCAGCAGCTTGGAGTTGGGGCTTGCCAAAAACATTCAGTACTTC. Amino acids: CASSLELGLAKNIQYF.

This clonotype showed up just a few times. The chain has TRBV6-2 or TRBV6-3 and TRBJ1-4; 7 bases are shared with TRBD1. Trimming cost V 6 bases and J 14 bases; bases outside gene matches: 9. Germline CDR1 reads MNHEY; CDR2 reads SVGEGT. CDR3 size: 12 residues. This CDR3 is CASRYRGAGLFF. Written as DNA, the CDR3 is TGTGCCAGCAGATACAGGGGCGCCGGCCTGTTTTTT.